This T cell receptor (beta chain) was retrieved from a study of T-cell memory formation after mild COVID-19 (dated by TCRdb to 2020 to 2022). Turning to the overall study: Most TCR sequence clusters were specific to one of the two donors. Longitudinal TCRalpha and TCRbeta repertoire sequencing tracked T-cell clones expanding and contracting after mild COVID-19 in two donors. Two young, previously healthy adult volunteers, one female and one male, were included in the cohort.

There are a few counts of this clonotype. The specificity of this receptor is unknown. The record has no base qualities; no much larger clone is one base away. Trimming at the junction amounts to 5 bases on V and 6 bases on J, and the germline ends lie 14 bases apart. There are 13 amino acids in the CDR3, from cysteine to valine inclusive. Only the CDR3 region is kept as DNA, spanning 39 bases read in frame from base 1. Sequencing was performed on an Illumina NovaSeq 6000. TCRalpha and TCRbeta cDNA libraries were built by 5'RACE with constant-segment primers, adding sample barcodes and unique molecular identifiers. Trizol reagent was used to extract RNA from every sample. The libraries were amplified in two PCR steps, and the second step added a second sample barcode and Illumina TruSeq adapters. Libraries were sequenced on an Illumina NovaSeq with 2 x 150 bp paired-end reads. Per the source publication's procedure: Demultiplexing of reads and collapsing into UMI-guided consensus sequences were performed with migec v1.2.7. With mixcr v2.1.11, UMI consensuses were aligned to TRA and TRB V and J templates and assembled into clonotypes. A clonotype was counted as expanded or contracted only when both edgeR and NoisET called the clonotype significant, with the noise models trained on biological replicates. For edgeR calls, the thresholds were a false discovery rate-adjusted p below 0.01 and a log2 fold-change of 1. As an exploratory analysis of dynamics, max-normalized trajectories of the 1000 most abundant clonotypes were examined with PCA combined with hierarchical clustering. Separately sequenced CD4+ and CD8+ repertoires were used to assign a CD4 or CD8 phenotype to each responding clone. Clones were called with MiXCR by TCRdb after fastp trimmed the public reads at Q25, and only in-frame beta chains were retained. Every distinct CDR3 protein forms one entry, paired with its most common genes and DNA. The V and J calls follow TCRdb's processing rather than the paper's. This sample comprises about 190,000 distinct CDR3 sequences, about 11% of them detected only once. The top ten clones comprise approximately 2.8% of the sample.

PBMCs were isolated by Ficoll-Paque density gradient centrifugation. Study-level results and caveats: The study included only a couple of mild cases, and larger cohorts that include severe cases with pre-infection samples were judged to be necessary. Clones that contracted from day 15 to 85 showed balanced CD4/CD8 phenotypes, whereas a second wave of clones that expanded from day 15 to 37 leaned towards CD4+. Contracting CD4+ clones turned up mainly in the CM and EM memory subsets, whereas EMRA was where CD8+ clones were enriched. The second-wave clones that peaked on day 37 were not confirmed to be SARS-CoV-2 specific. Some responding clones were found in pre-infection memory, which suggests that pre-existing cross-reactive memory T cells took part in the SARS-CoV-2 response.

The V and J genes are TRBV12-3 or TRBV12-4 and TRBJ2-7; D gene: possibly TRBD2, on 6 matching bases. The receptor was isolated from a man aged 18 to 29 who had mild COVID-19 (a few samples of this study predate the infection). The sample titles of this study are shuffled in the database, so cell type and time point are left out; the donor was told from shared clones. What was sequenced was PBMCs or a T cell subset sorted from them (not recorded which). The CDR3 protein sequence reads: CASSASAGREQYV. In nucleotides, the sequence is TGTGCCAGCAGTGCCAGCGCGGGGCGCGAGCAGTACGTC.